Listed below are T cell receptor beta chains from one sample, sequenced in a study of tumor-infiltrating lymphocytes in primary liver carcinoma. Each CDR3 protein is one row after TCRdb ran MiXCR on the multiplex PCR reads. The data contain hundreds of thousands of distinct CDR3 sequences, about 50% of them singletons. The sequenced sample was peripheral blood. Receptor source: a woman aged 30 to 39 with primary liver carcinoma and hepatitis B virus infection. Each CDR3 is given with its conserved first and last residue. Each record gives: D gene, J gene, V gene, clone size, CDR3 protein, CDR3 DNA. A D gene is named only where the DNA matches it firmly. Where a row states a size, it is once, few, many or the class of an expanded clone; other rows omit it.

TRBD2,TRBJ2-1,TRBV4-2,.,CASSPGAGGQLDEQFF,TGTGCCAGCAGCCCCGGAGCGGGAGGGCAGTTGGATGAGCAGTTCTTC
.,TRBJ2-7,TRBV11-3,.,CASSSPSEQYF,TGTGCCAGCAGCTCCCCTAGCGAGCAGTACTTC
.,TRBJ2-1,TRBV11-2,.,CASSLRTTINEKFF,TGTGCCAGCAGCTTACGGACAACCATTAATGAGAAGTTCTTC
.,TRBJ2-5,TRBV7-9,.,CASSLAAGETQYF,TGTGCCAGCAGCTTAGCGGCGGGGGAGACCCAGTACTTC
.,TRBJ2-5,TRBV13,.,CASSAHGRGRTRETQYF,TGTGCCAGCAGCGCCCACGGCAGGGGACGGACAAGAGAAACCCAGTACTTC
.,TRBJ2-1,TRBV4-3,.,CASRHTELVNGQFF,TGCGCCAGCAGACATACAGAGTTGGTCAATGGGCAGTTCTTC
.,TRBJ2-7,TRBV29-1,many,CSARVPYEQYF,TGCAGCGCCCGGGTCCCCTACGAGCAGTACTTC
.,TRBJ2-5,TRBV6-1,many,CASSGTETQYF,TGTGCCAGCAGTGGTACAGAGACCCAGTACTTC
.,TRBJ2-3,TRBV11-2,.,CASSSHELVGDTQYF,TGTGCCAGCAGCAGCCACGAACTAGTGGGAGATACGCAGTATTTT
TRBD2,TRBJ2-2,TRBV20-1,.,CSARGPGLGFWELFF,TGCAGTGCTAGAGGCCCGGGACTAGGGTTCTGGGAGCTGTTTTTT
TRBD1,TRBJ1-4,TRBV7-9,.,CASSSNRDRDEKLFF,TGTGCCAGCAGCTCAAACCGGGACAGGGATGAAAAACTGTTTTTT
TRBD1,TRBJ1-2,TRBV28,few,CASTPSDRVNGYTF,TGTGCCAGCACCCCGTCGGACAGGGTGAATGGCTACACCTTC
TRBD2,TRBJ2-7,TRBV11-2,.,CASRRVSGRGYEQYF,TGTGCCAGCAGACGAGTCAGCGGGAGGGGTTACGAACAGTACTTC
TRBD1,TRBJ1-4,TRBV12-3/TRBV12-4,.,CASSPGQTFTNEKLFF,TGTGCCAGCAGCCCGGGACAGACCTTCACTAATGAAAAACTGTTTTTT
TRBD2,TRBJ2-1,TRBV6-1,.,CASSTSYGLADNEQFF,TGTGCCAGCAGTACTTCATACGGACTAGCGGACAATGAGCAGTTCTTC
.,TRBJ2-7,TRBV4-2,.,CASSNTYNNLLRVGHTPFYEQYF,TGTGCCAGCAGCAATACCTACAACAACCTTCTACGAGTCGGACATACCCCCTTTTACGAGCAATACTTC
.,TRBJ1-1,TRBV6-6,once,CASSYSGLGNIEAFF,TGTGCCAGTAGTTACTCGGGTTTAGGGAACATTGAAGCTTTCTTT
TRBD2,TRBJ2-1,TRBV6-6,few,CASSSASGSEQFF,TGTGCCAGCAGTTCGGCTAGCGGGAGTGAGCAGTTCTTC
TRBD1,TRBJ2-5,TRBV6-5,few,CASRTGTGQEAQYF,TGTGCCAGCAGGACCGGGACAGGACAAGAGGCCCAGTACTTC
TRBD2,TRBJ2-5,TRBV6-5,.,CASSSVSGGNRETQYF,TGTGCCAGCAGTTCAGTGTCGGGAGGGAACAGAGAGACCCAGTACTTC
.,TRBJ2-1,TRBV11-2,many,CASSLGWGGSYNEQFF,TGTGCCAGCAGCTTAGGATGGGGTGGCTCCTACAATGAGCAGTTCTTC
.,TRBJ2-2,TRBV5-6,few,CASRYSTGMGTGELFF,TGTGCCAGCAGGTACTCAACAGGGATGGGTACCGGGGAGCTGTTTTTT
TRBD1,TRBJ2-2,TRBV6-1,many,CASPRGQKNTGELFF,TGTGCCAGCCCCAGGGGACAGAAGAACACCGGGGAGCTGTTTTTT
TRBD2,TRBJ2-5,TRBV6-1,many,CASSRLTGTSKETQYF,TGTGCCAGCAGTCGACTTACCGGGACTAGTAAAGAGACCCAGTACTTC
.,TRBJ1-1,TRBV5-1,few,CASSLVRGFNSEAFF,TGCGCCAGCAGCTTGGTTCGGGGGTTCAATTCTGAAGCTTTCTTT
.,TRBJ2-7,TRBV6-1,.,CASSVLDTYYEQYF,TGTGCCAGCAGTGTTTTGGACACCTACTACGAGCAGTACTTC
.,TRBJ2-1,TRBV11-2,.,CVSSLEAGNEQFF,TGTGTCAGCAGCTTAGAGGCGGGCAATGAGCAATTCTTC
.,TRBJ2-2,TRBV29-1,many,CSVSGTGELFF,TGCAGCGTTTCAGGGACCGGGGAGCTGTTTTTT
TRBD1,TRBJ2-7,TRBV11-3,many,CASSPRGQYYEQYF,TGTGCCAGCAGCCCCCGGGGACAGTACTACGAGCAGTACTTC
.,TRBJ1-1,TRBV19,few,CASSKRTGNTEAFF,TGTGCCAGTAGTAAGCGGACGGGGAACACTGAAGCTTTCTTT
TRBD2,TRBJ2-1,TRBV6-6,.,CASSYNSGRAQNEQFF,TGTGCCAGCAGTTACAACAGCGGGAGGGCCCAGAATGAGCAGTTCTTC
.,TRBJ2-2,TRBV11-2,many,CASSSGGAITGELFF,TGTGCCAGCAGCTCGGGCGGGGCGATCACCGGGGAGCTGTTTTTT
.,TRBJ2-5,TRBV6-1,.,CASSAPPRIGAQETLYF,TGTGCCAGCAGTGCCCCTCCGAGGATAGGCGCTCAAGAGACCCTGTACTTC
.,TRBJ2-7,TRBV28,.,CVSSLSPGGENEQYF,TGTGTCAGCAGTTTATCCCCAGGGGGGGAAAACGAGCAGTACTTC
TRBD1,TRBJ1-6,TRBV6-5,.,CASNRQGNNSPLHF,TGTGCCAGCAACCGACAGGGGAACAATTCACCCCTCCACTTT
TRBD2,TRBJ2-3,TRBV6-2/TRBV6-3,.,CASSKLAGGTDAQYF,TGTGCCAGCAGTAAACTAGCGGGGGGCACAGATGCGCAGTATTTT
TRBD2,TRBJ2-5,TRBV11-2,.,CASCPRLADEETQYF,TGTGCCAGCTGCCCTCGACTAGCGGACGAAGAGACCCAGTACTTC